Listed here is a single T cell receptor (beta chain). The sample originates from a study of CD8+CD57+ T cells in acquired aplastic anemia. According to the study, genomic DNA was the template for TCR beta VDJ and CDR3 profiling. One entry per CDR3 protein results from TCRdb running MiXCR on the reads. The sample yields about 160,000 distinct CDR3 sequences, approximately 44% seen once. CDR3 length: 14 amino acids. Germline CDR1 SGHRS, CDR2 YFSETQ. The junction had 11 bases not matched to a gene; V was cut back by 2 bases and J by 10 bases. The receptor's source is a human donor in good health. Sequenced: sorted CD4+, CD8+, or CD8+CD57+ T cells (not recorded which) from PBMCs. The chain recombines TRBV5-1 with TRBJ2-7; 8 nucleotides agree with TRBD2. The CDR3 loop is CASSFSSGRGEQYF. CDR3 nucleotides: TGCGCCAGCAGCTTCTCGAGCGGGAGAGGCGAACAGTACTTC.